Listed below are T cell receptor beta chains from one sample, sequenced in a study of CD8 T cells in ankylosing spondylitis. TCRdb reanalysed the 5' RACE reads using MiXCR and keeps one entry per CDR3 protein. Of approximately 150,000 distinct CDR3 sequences listed, 9.5% to 10% are singletons. Material: blood, either unsorted or a sorted T cell fraction (not recorded which). The receptors come from a female donor with ankylosing spondylitis or in good health (not recorded which). Each CDR3 is given with its conserved first and last residue. Each record gives: D gene, clone size, J gene, V gene, CDR3 protein, CDR3 DNA. A D gene is named only where the DNA matches it firmly. Rows may omit the clone size; those that give it use once, few, many or a size class.

>-|-|TRBJ2-1|TRBV25-1
CASSAPNRNNEQFF
TGTGCCAGCAGTGCCCCAAACAGGAACAATGAGCAGTTCTTC
>-|-|TRBJ2-1|TRBV27
CASSLSGPGEEQFF
TGTGCCAGCAGTTTATCGGGTCCGGGAGAGGAGCAGTTCTTC
>-|many|TRBJ2-7|TRBV18
CPNRGEQYF
TGCCCAAATAGGGGCGAGCAGTACTTC
>TRBD2|-|TRBJ2-7|TRBV6-2/TRBV6-3
CASSYSPRLAVTYEQYF
TGTGCCAGCAGTTACTCCCCGCGGCTAGCGGTCACCTACGAGCAGTACTTC
>TRBD1|many|TRBJ2-4|TRBV4-3
CASSQEFRGPDKNIQYF
TGCGCCAGCAGCCAAGAGTTCAGGGGGCCTGACAAAAACATTCAGTACTTC
>-|few|TRBJ2-7|TRBV4-3
CASSPNAGQHLEQYF
TGCGCCAGCAGCCCCAATGCGGGACAGCACCTGGAGCAGTACTTC
>-|-|TRBJ2-3|TRBV20-1
CSASGGPPADTQYF
TGCAGTGCTAGCGGGGGCCCCCCCGCAGATACGCAGTATTTT
>-|-|TRBJ1-2|TRBV9
CASSVGVGGSYGYTF
TGTGCCAGCAGCGTAGGGGTAGGGGGAAGCTATGGCTACACCTTC
>-|-|TRBJ2-1|TRBV7-9
CASSSSKVSPSQFF
TGTGCCAGCAGCTCGAGTAAGGTCTCCCCCTCGCAGTTCTTC
>TRBD2|-|TRBJ2-1|TRBV7-2
CASSSVGSGSVWNEQFF
TGTGCCAGCAGCTCCGTCGGGAGCGGGAGCGTTTGGAATGAGCAGTTCTTC
>-|-|TRBJ2-1|TRBV20-1
CSARVRGLWNEQFF
TGCAGTGCTAGAGTTCGGGGGCTCTGGAATGAGCAGTTCTTC
>TRBD2|-|TRBJ2-1|TRBV4-3
CASSQVGSGDPRYNEQFF
TGCGCCAGCAGCCAAGTGGGTAGCGGGGATCCCCGATACAATGAGCAGTTCTTC
>-|-|TRBJ2-3|TRBV20-1
CSARGHPYEADTQYF
TGCAGTGCTAGAGGCCATCCGTATGAGGCAGATACGCAGTATTTT
>-|-|TRBJ1-3|TRBV6-1
CASSSVGGFGNTIYF
TGTGCCAGCAGCTCAGTAGGGGGTTTTGGAAACACCATATATTTT
>TRBD2|once|TRBJ2-7|TRBV27
CASSLGSGASYEQYF
TGTGCCAGCAGTTTAGGTAGCGGGGCCTCCTACGAGCAGTACTTC
>TRBD1|few|TRBJ2-3|TRBV7-9
CASGTGTGNTDTQYF
TGTGCCAGCGGTACCGGGACAGGGAATACAGATACGCAGTATTTT
>TRBD2|many|TRBJ2-7|TRBV6-2/TRBV6-3
CASRIAGEGYEQYF
TGTGCCAGCAGAATAGCGGGAGAAGGGTACGAGCAGTACTTC
>-|-|TRBJ1-4|TRBV25-1
CASRGGEARGLFF
TGTGCCAGCAGGGGGGGGGAAGCGCGCGGACTGTTTTTT
>-|-|TRBJ2-2|TRBV4-2
CASSQGQGTGELFF
TGTGCCAGCAGCCAAGGGCAGGGGACCGGGGAGCTGTTTTTT
>-|few|TRBJ2-7|TRBV28
CASSDPYEQYF
TGTGCCAGCAGTGATCCCTACGAGCAGTACTTC
>TRBD1|many|TRBJ2-7|TRBV20-1
CSARKDRGGYEQYF
TGCAGTGCTAGGAAGGACAGGGGTGGATACGAGCAGTACTTC
>-|many|TRBJ1-1|TRBV7-9
CASTPTVSTEAFF
TGTGCCAGCACCCCTACCGTGTCGACTGAAGCTTTCTTT
>TRBD2|few|TRBJ2-5|TRBV7-9
CASSPGTSGEGMETQYF
TGTGCCAGCAGCCCGGGGACTAGCGGAGAGGGGATGGAGACCCAGTACTTC